This paragraph covers one T cell receptor (beta chain) sequence. MiXCR, applied by TCRdb to the RT-PCR reads, yields one record per CDR3 protein. Among hundreds of thousands of distinct CDR3 sequences listed, approximately 15% were seen once. Trimming pared 0 bases from V and 4 bases from J, leaving 15 bases between. Germline CDR1 is GTSNPN and CDR2 is SVGIG (reference sequence). This CDR3 has 15 amino acids. This TCR derives from a female donor in good health, serving as a healthy control. This chain connects TRBV30 to TRBJ1-1; perhaps TRBD1 as D (5 bases). Sequencing was carried out using memory CD4+ T cells from blood. The CDR3 is CAWSVKGRLVTEAFF. The CDR3 DNA reads as TGTGCCTGGAGTGTAAAGGGACGGCTAGTCACTGAAGCTTTCTTT.